This T cell receptor beta chain was sequenced during a study of blood T cells in healthy people across ages (dated by TCRdb to the mid-2010s). About the full investigation: Template switching captured roughly one uniquely barcoded TCR beta cDNA molecule per two T cells in model experiments. To track age-related changes in TCR beta repertoire diversity, the study relied on deep sequencing normalized with unique cDNA molecular identifiers. The donors were divided into four age groups: young (average around 17 years), middle-aged (almost 40), aged (approximately 59) and long-lived (roughly 82). To avoid experimental bias, donors of different ages were spread randomly across the sequencing lanes. The study analyzed two additional independent replicas of 1 million unique cDNA reads from the same blood draw for two donors, one aged 18 to 30 and one aged 80 or older.

Library preparation employed 5' RACE. Sequencing was performed on an Illumina HiSeq 2500. A second PCR of about 7 to 12 cycles was run with a J-beta primer mix and a sample-barcoded 5' primer. Each TCR beta cDNA molecule received a unique molecular identifier from a template-switch 5' adaptor carrying 12 random nucleotides. At least 3 million CDR3-containing paired-end reads were obtained from each sample. All of the RNA was converted into first-strand cDNA using the Mint cDNA synthesis kit, with a TRBC-specific oligonucleotide serving as the primer. Following uracil-DNA glycosylase treatment, a first 18-cycle PCR with universal primers M1SS and BC2_uni_R was performed on all cDNA. Per the original workflow: Normalization of each sample was performed by random selection of 1 million high-quality reads, each carrying a distinct molecular identifier. Instead of being binned into consensus sequences, reads that shared molecular identifiers were thrown out. MiTCR, with a Q25 quality threshold and the strictest error-elimination algorithm, was used for CDR3 identification, clonotype clustering and error correction. A nonparametric unseen species model with Euler transformation was used to estimate lower-bound total TCR beta diversity. The public reads were run again by TCRdb, first through fastp at Q25 and then through MiXCR, and only productive beta chains were kept. CDR3 protein sequences are deduplicated, and each keeps its most common genes and DNA. The V and J calls were determined by TCRdb, not by the authors. This sample has about 900,000 distinct CDR3 sequences in its table, and 48% of those were observed once. About an eighth of the sample lies in the top ten.

This clonotype was counted ten times or more. It lacks a known antigen. Base qualities are missing; no much larger clone stands one base away. Here V drops 0 bases and J drops 3 bases, and the junction holds 7 bases not matched to any gene. The CDR3 goes from the cysteine to the phenylalanine over 18 residues. CDR3 DNA only is kept here, 54 bases in frame from base 1. As encoded in the germline V gene, CDR1 is LGHNA while CDR2 is YNFKEQ. Donors were 39 systemically healthy Caucasian individuals from Russia aged about 6 to 100 years. Ten milliliters of peripheral blood were collected from each donor into EDTA-treated Vacutainer tubes. PBMCs were isolated by Ficoll-Paque density-gradient centrifugation, with at least 7 million obtained per sample. Total RNA was extracted from PBMCs with Trizol reagent, with at least 5.5 micrograms obtained per sample. The percentages of naive CD45RAhigh/CD27high T cells were determined by flow cytometry on a PBMC aliquot from every donor.

Beyond this particular receptor, the publication reports: Compared with the aged group, more naive CD4+ T cells, fewer expanded clones and increased TCR diversity were shown by the long-lived group, suggesting age selection. Because the CMV infection status of the donors was unknown, age-related changes in expanded clonotypes may potentially have been confounded. Observed TCR beta diversity correlated strongly with the percentage of naive T cells measured by flow cytometry. Estimates of total diversity based on one million sequenced T cells were considered lower bounds and underestimates. As age increased, observed TCR beta diversity per million T cells dropped in a roughly linear way, and a significant reduction was already evident by age about 40. Conclusive comparison of naive and antigen-experienced compartments was prevented by the profiling of bulk unsorted PBMCs.

The specimen sequenced was blood. The origin of this receptor is a man younger than 45 in good health. This chain is built from TRBV4-2 and TRBJ2-2; 10 junctional bases match TRBD2. The CDR3 region reads CASSQDDKSGGDTGELFF. The DNA sequence is given as TGTGCCAGCAGCCAAGACGACAAAAGCGGGGGGGACACCGGGGAGCTGTTTTTT.